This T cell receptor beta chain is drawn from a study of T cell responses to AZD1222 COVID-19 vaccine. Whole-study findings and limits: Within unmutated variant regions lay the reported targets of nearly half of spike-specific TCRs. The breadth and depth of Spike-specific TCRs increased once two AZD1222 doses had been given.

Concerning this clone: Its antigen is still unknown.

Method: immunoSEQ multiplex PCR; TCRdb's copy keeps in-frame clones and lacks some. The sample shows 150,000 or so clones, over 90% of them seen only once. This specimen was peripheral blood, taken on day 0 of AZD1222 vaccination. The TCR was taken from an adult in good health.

The CDR3 loop reads CASSPGTGGIMEQFF. The CDR3 DNA reads as TGTGCCAGCAGCCCCGGGACAGGGGGAATTATGGAGCAGTTCTTC. V usage is TRBV7-9 and J usage is TRBJ2-1; TRBD1 aligns across 11 bases. Trimming at V came to 5 bases and at J to 10 bases, leaving 10 bases not matched to a gene. The CDR3 is made up of 15 amino acids. Germline CDR1 and CDR2: SEHNR and FQNEAQ (reference sequence).